These T cell receptor beta chains were read from a single sample in a study of T cell repertoires in cytomegalovirus infection. In TCRdb, the reads were re-called with MiXCR into one record per CDR3 protein. The data contain about 740,000 distinct CDR3 sequences, 35% to 40% of them seen just once; the ten biggest clones take up 2.5% to 3%. The sequencing input was PBMCs. All receptors derive from a human donor in good health (CMV status not recorded). Some clones in this sample may be carry-over from other donors' samples. The CDR3 runs from the conserved cysteine through the conserved F or W. Each record gives: CDR3 length, J gene, D gene, clone size, V gene, CDR3 protein, CDR3 DNA. A D gene is named only where the DNA matches it firmly. The size of a clone is reported for some rows only, either as once, few or many, or as a class for expanded clones.

14	TRBJ2-1	TRBD1	-	TRBV6-8	CASSYSGQVVEQFF	TGTGCCAGCAGTTACTCCGGACAGGTCGTTGAGCAGTTCTTC
17	TRBJ2-1	-	-	TRBV28	CASRLHLDLSPYNEQFF	TGTGCCAGCAGACTCCACCTCGACTTGTCCCCCTACAATGAGCAGTTCTTC
13	TRBJ1-6	TRBD1	few	TRBV27	CASMIQGNSPLHF	TGTGCCAGCATGATACAGGGGAATTCACCCCTCCACTTT
17	TRBJ2-1	TRBD2	many	TRBV4-2	CASSPSSPGRGYNEQFF	TGTGCCAGCAGCCCCTCGAGTCCGGGGAGGGGATACAATGAGCAGTTCTTC
18	TRBJ1-4	-	-	TRBV3-1	CASSQDLGATPEGEKLFF	TGTGCCAGCAGCCAAGATCTCGGGGCCACTCCCGAAGGTGAAAAACTGTTTTTT
15	TRBJ2-3	-	once	TRBV2	CDSSVLGFLTDTQYF	TGTGACAGCAGTGTTCTAGGCTTCCTTACAGATACGCAGTATTTT
15	TRBJ2-5	-	-	TRBV6-6	CASRQPSAGTETQYF	TGTGCCAGCAGACAACCTTCGGCAGGGACAGAGACCCAGTACTTC
15	TRBJ1-6	-	-	TRBV7-9	CASSLPTVNNSPLHF	TGTGCCAGCAGCTTGCCGACAGTCAATAATTCACCCCTCCACTTT
16	TRBJ2-5	TRBD2	-	TRBV5-6	CASSSSGSGGQETQYF	TGTGCCAGCAGCTCTAGCGGGAGTGGGGGGCAAGAGACCCAGTACTTC
14	TRBJ1-1	-	few	TRBV5-6	CASSPPGGATEAFF	TGTGCCAGCAGCCCACCCGGGGGTGCGACTGAAGCTTTCTTT
15	TRBJ2-1	TRBD1	few	TRBV7-8	CASSLYRGAYNEQFF	TGTGCCAGCAGCCTATACAGGGGGGCCTACAATGAGCAGTTCTTC
16	TRBJ2-3	TRBD2	-	TRBV6-4	CASSDSTSGSTDTQYF	TGTGCCAGCAGTGACTCGACTAGCGGGAGCACAGATACGCAGTATTTT
11	TRBJ2-2	-	-	TRBV19	CASSDPGELFF	TGTGCCAGTAGCGATCCCGGGGAGCTGTTTTTT
14	TRBJ2-7	TRBD1	-	TRBV28	CASRSGDRGYEQYF	TGTGCCAGCAGATCCGGGGACAGGGGATACGAGCAGTACTTC
16	TRBJ2-7	TRBD1	few	TRBV5-1	CASSLWAGQGNYEQYF	TGCGCCAGCAGCCTGTGGGCGGGACAGGGAAACTACGAGCAGTACTTC
14	TRBJ1-1	TRBD1	-	TRBV30	CAWSRTGENTEAFF	TGTGCCTGGAGTAGGACAGGGGAAAACACTGAAGCTTTCTTT
12	TRBJ2-7	-	-	TRBV11-2	CASSRLPNEQYF	TGTGCCAGCTCCAGACTACCGAACGAGCAGTACTTC
11	TRBJ1-1	-	-	TRBV6-6	CASSYSSIAFF	TGTGCCAGCAGTTACTCGAGTATAGCTTTCTTT
18	TRBJ2-2	-	few	TRBV4-1	CASSHQRASDRNTGELFF	TGCGCCAGCAGCCACCAAAGGGCCTCCGACAGGAACACCGGGGAGCTGTTTTTT
15	TRBJ2-1	-	many	TRBV7-9	CASSSRDSPAGEQFF	TGTGCCAGCAGCTCAAGGGACTCGCCGGCGGGTGAGCAGTTCTTC
16	TRBJ1-5	-	-	TRBV24-1	CATSDPREGSNQPQHF	TGTGCCACCAGTGACCCCCGAGAGGGCTCTAATCAGCCCCAGCATTTT
14	TRBJ2-1	TRBD2	few	TRBV20-1	CSALGLASYNEQFF	TGCAGTGCTCTCGGACTAGCTTCGTACAATGAGCAGTTCTTC
15	TRBJ2-1	TRBD2	-	TRBV20-1	CSAGGGGLLLNEQFF	TGCAGTGCTGGCGGCGGGGGACTACTTCTCAATGAGCAGTTCTTC
17	TRBJ1-3	-	-	TRBV28	CASSSWTRLMGGNTIYF	TGTGCCAGCAGTTCGTGGACGAGACTCATGGGTGGAAACACCATATATTTT
16	TRBJ2-3	-	-	TRBV6-5	CASSYSWGSRTDTQYF	TGTGCCAGCAGTTACTCCTGGGGGAGTAGAACAGATACGCAGTATTTT
14	TRBJ1-1	-	-	TRBV6-2/TRBV6-3	CASLGSGRAGEAFF	TGTGCCAGCTTGGGGAGCGGACGAGCCGGTGAAGCTTTCTTT
16	TRBJ2-5	-	-	TRBV4-1	CASSQRQGFGGETQYF	TGCGCCAGCAGCCAGCGACAGGGATTCGGGGGAGAGACCCAGTACTTC
16	TRBJ2-2	TRBD2	-	TRBV7-2	CASSLVSGANTGELFF	TGTGCCAGCAGCTTGGTGAGCGGGGCGAACACCGGGGAGCTGTTTTTT
20	TRBJ2-5	TRBD2	-	TRBV4-1	CASSQGSTSGGSRRGETQYF	TGCGCCAGCAGCCAAGGATCGACTAGCGGGGGCTCGCGCCGGGGCGAGACCCAGTACTTC
15	TRBJ2-7	TRBD2	-	TRBV12-3/TRBV12-4	CASRRTSGRGHEQYF	TGTGCCAGCAGACGCACTAGCGGGAGGGGGCACGAGCAGTACTTC
14	TRBJ1-2	-	-	TRBV3-1	CASSQDNRDYGYTF	TGTGCCAGCAGCCAAGACAACAGGGACTATGGCTACACCTTC
14	TRBJ2-5	-	-	TRBV7-9	CASTFDAYGETQYF	TGTGCCAGCACCTTTGACGCCTATGGAGAGACCCAGTACTTC
15	TRBJ1-1	-	few	TRBV5-8	CASSPYTVMNTEAFF	TGTGCCAGCAGCCCATATACAGTAATGAACACTGAAGCTTTCTTT
12	TRBJ1-1	-	-	TRBV29-1	CSVPGGQTEAFF	TGCAGCGTCCCGGGGGGTCAGACTGAAGCTTTCTTT
13	TRBJ2-5	-	few	TRBV25-1	CASSAPGQETQYF	TGTGCCAGCAGTGCCCCCGGGCAGGAGACCCAGTACTTC
15	TRBJ1-2	TRBD1	-	TRBV12-3/TRBV12-4	CASGPGTGGFYGYTF	TGTGCCAGCGGACCCGGGACAGGGGGCTTCTATGGCTACACCTTC
15	TRBJ1-2	-	few	TRBV6-1	CASRQMGHNQYGYTF	TGTGCCAGCAGGCAAATGGGACACAATCAATATGGCTACACCTTC
15	TRBJ2-7	TRBD2	few	TRBV7-2	CASSPGGAAVYEQYF	TGTGCCAGCAGCCCGGGGGGAGCGGCGGTCTACGAGCAGTACTTC
17	TRBJ2-5	TRBD1	few	TRBV24-1	CATSAPTSTGYQETQYF	TGTGCCACCAGTGCCCCCACCTCGACAGGGTACCAAGAGACCCAGTACTTC
14	TRBJ1-2	TRBD1	-	TRBV7-2	CASNLPGGAYGYTF	TGTGCCAGCAACCTACCAGGGGGGGCCTATGGCTACACCTTC
15	TRBJ2-7	TRBD1	-	TRBV6-1	CASSVTGCIFYEQYF	TGTGCCAGCAGTGTGACAGGGTGCATCTTTTATGAGCAGTACTTC
12	TRBJ1-2	TRBD1	-	TRBV29-1	CSGLGTDYGYTF	TGCAGCGGGCTTGGGACAGACTATGGCTACACCTTC
13	TRBJ2-7	-	-	TRBV5-1	CASSLETNGEQYF	TGCGCCAGCAGCTTGGAGACAAACGGCGAGCAGTACTTC
16	TRBJ1-5	-	-	TRBV6-1	CASSRSQRAGNQPQHF	TGTGCCAGCTCCCGATCCCAACGAGCAGGAAATCAGCCCCAGCATTTT
14	TRBJ2-7	TRBD2	-	TRBV28	CASSPGLAFYEQYF	TGTGCCAGCAGCCCGGGACTAGCGTTCTACGAGCAGTACTTC